This T cell receptor (beta chain) is from a study of naive and memory T cell subsets. An oligonucleotide containing a UMI was ligated to the 3' end of TCR cDNA. Adult healthy volunteers gave 2.5 ml peripheral blood for whole-blood RNA. Unsorted total RNA, 1 to 1000 ng, was DNase treated before reverse transcription. Germline lookup yields CDR1 MNHEY and CDR2 SVGEGT. The CDR3 totals 15 residues. The ends were cut back, 6 bases at V and 0 bases at J, with 14 bases in the middle. Overall study results and limits: This RNA-based method may be sensitive to activation-related transcript changes.

This clonotype was seen more than once but under ten times. Its antigen is not identified. Ligated cDNA underwent four rounds of PCR with nested alpha and beta constant region primers and SP2. Blood and skin TCR RNA was reverse transcribed with alpha and beta constant primers. TCRdb used MiXCR to reprocess the 5' RACE reads, holding one entry per CDR3 protein. The table includes more than 55,000 distinct CDR3 sequences, 7.6% detected once. This clonotype originated in a female donor in good health. V gene TRBV6-2 or TRBV6-3 combines with J gene TRBJ2-5; TRBD1 or TRBD2 may be the D gene (6 bases each). CDR3 coding DNA: TGTGCCAGCAGCTCGAGGGGGGCGTACCAAGAGACCCAGTACTTC. It encodes CASSSRGAYQETQYF.